Listed below are T cell receptor beta chains from one sample, sequenced in a study of blood T cells in healthy people across ages. TCRdb called the 5' RACE reads again in MiXCR, with one record for every CDR3 protein. The repertoire holds approximately 850,000 distinct CDR3 sequences, with around 45% as singletons. Specimen: blood. The receptors were sampled from a man aged 55 to 70 in good health. Both conserved end residues are part of each CDR3. The order of the fields is CDR3 protein, CDR3 DNA, CDR3 length, J gene, clone size, V gene, D gene. D genes are given only for firm matches. The size field is filled for only some rows; it gives once, few, many or a size class.

CDR3 protein: CASSQGRGPQGDTQYF
CDR3 DNA: TGTGCCAGCAGCCAAGGTCGGGGGCCGCAGGGAGATACGCAGTATTTT
CDR3 length: 16
J gene: TRBJ2-3
clone size: NA
V gene: TRBV4-2
D gene: NA

CDR3 protein: CASSHSTGGGQPQHF
CDR3 DNA: TGCGCCAGCAGCCATTCGACCGGTGGGGGTCAGCCCCAGCATTTT
CDR3 length: 15
J gene: TRBJ1-5
clone size: NA
V gene: TRBV4-1
D gene: NA

CDR3 protein: CASSRTGRGGYTF
CDR3 DNA: TGTGCCAGTAGTAGGACAGGGCGTGGAGGCTACACCTTC
CDR3 length: 13
J gene: TRBJ1-2
clone size: NA
V gene: TRBV19
D gene: TRBD1

CDR3 protein: CASSSLRQTWDTQYF
CDR3 DNA: TGTGCCAGCAGTTCTCTCAGACAGACCTGGGATACGCAGTATTTT
CDR3 length: 15
J gene: TRBJ2-3
clone size: NA
V gene: TRBV12-3/TRBV12-4
D gene: NA

CDR3 protein: CASSSRTAFYEQYF
CDR3 DNA: TGTGCCAGCAGCAGCAGGACAGCTTTCTACGAGCAGTACTTC
CDR3 length: 14
J gene: TRBJ2-7
clone size: NA
V gene: TRBV7-2
D gene: NA

CDR3 protein: CASTKGTPSTDTQYF
CDR3 DNA: TGTGCCAGCACCAAAGGGACACCCAGCACAGATACGCAGTATTTT
CDR3 length: 15
J gene: TRBJ2-3
clone size: NA
V gene: TRBV12-3/TRBV12-4
D gene: NA

CDR3 protein: CASSERASGANVLTF
CDR3 DNA: TGTGCCAGCAGTGAAAGGGCCTCTGGGGCCAACGTCCTGACTTTC
CDR3 length: 15
J gene: TRBJ2-6
clone size: NA
V gene: TRBV6-1
D gene: NA

CDR3 protein: CSAREEGLEANVLTF
CDR3 DNA: TGCAGTGCTAGAGAAGAGGGCCTAGAGGCCAACGTCCTGACTTTC
CDR3 length: 15
J gene: TRBJ2-6
clone size: few
V gene: TRBV20-1
D gene: NA

CDR3 protein: CASSRLGQGASDEQYF
CDR3 DNA: TGTGCCAGCAGCCGTCTGGGACAGGGGGCTTCCGATGAGCAGTACTTC
CDR3 length: 16
J gene: TRBJ2-5
clone size: NA
V gene: TRBV14
D gene: TRBD1

CDR3 protein: CASRGTGGPGETQYF
CDR3 DNA: TGTGCCAGCAGGGGCACTGGGGGCCCGGGAGAGACCCAGTACTTC
CDR3 length: 15
J gene: TRBJ2-5
clone size: NA
V gene: TRBV6-6
D gene: NA

CDR3 protein: CASSVKAEGLTDTQYF
CDR3 DNA: TGTGCCAGCAGCGTAAAGGCTGAGGGGCTCACAGATACGCAGTATTTT
CDR3 length: 16
J gene: TRBJ2-3
clone size: few
V gene: TRBV9
D gene: NA

CDR3 protein: CASSKGPGTPYEQYF
CDR3 DNA: TGTGCCAGCAGCAAGGGGCCCGGGACCCCCTACGAGCAGTACTTC
CDR3 length: 15
J gene: TRBJ2-7
clone size: NA
V gene: TRBV7-6
D gene: NA

CDR3 protein: CASNQGRDNYGYTF
CDR3 DNA: TGTGCCAGCAACCAAGGTCGGGATAACTATGGCTACACCTTC
CDR3 length: 14
J gene: TRBJ1-2
clone size: NA
V gene: TRBV5-5
D gene: NA

CDR3 protein: CASRPLAEQYF
CDR3 DNA: TGTGCCAGCAGACCCCTGGCCGAGCAGTACTTC
CDR3 length: 11
J gene: TRBJ2-7
clone size: few
V gene: TRBV6-5
D gene: NA

CDR3 protein: CASSHPAGSYNEQFF
CDR3 DNA: TGCGCCAGCAGCCACCCAGCGGGTTCCTACAATGAGCAGTTCTTC
CDR3 length: 15
J gene: TRBJ2-1
clone size: few
V gene: TRBV4-1
D gene: NA

CDR3 protein: CASTGTGPNTEAFF
CDR3 DNA: TGTGCCAGCACCGGGACAGGCCCGAACACTGAAGCTTTCTTT
CDR3 length: 14
J gene: TRBJ1-1
clone size: NA
V gene: TRBV11-2
D gene: TRBD1

CDR3 protein: CASSRTLGDEQFF
CDR3 DNA: TGTGCCAGCTCACGAACCCTGGGGGATGAGCAGTTCTTC
CDR3 length: 13
J gene: TRBJ2-1
clone size: NA
V gene: TRBV18
D gene: NA

CDR3 protein: CASSLARGLTNEQFF
CDR3 DNA: TGTGCCAGCAGCTTAGCTAGGGGGTTGACCAATGAGCAGTTCTTC
CDR3 length: 15
J gene: TRBJ2-1
clone size: once
V gene: TRBV7-8
D gene: NA

CDR3 protein: CASSLRDTAGPLHF
CDR3 DNA: TGTGCCAGCAGCTTACGGGACACCGCGGGTCCCCTCCACTTT
CDR3 length: 14
J gene: TRBJ1-6
clone size: NA
V gene: TRBV7-9
D gene: NA

CDR3 protein: CASSLDPGLTYEQYF
CDR3 DNA: TGCGCCAGCAGCTTGGATCCAGGCCTAACCTACGAGCAGTACTTC
CDR3 length: 15
J gene: TRBJ2-7
clone size: few
V gene: TRBV5-1
D gene: NA

CDR3 protein: CASSSSRLRDRGGGYEQYF
CDR3 DNA: TGTGCCAGCAGCTCCTCCAGACTCCGGGACAGGGGGGGTGGCTACGAGCAGTACTTC
CDR3 length: 19
J gene: TRBJ2-7
clone size: few
V gene: TRBV28
D gene: TRBD1

CDR3 protein: CSARGPGQGPNQPQHF
CDR3 DNA: TGCAGTGCTAGAGGCCCCGGACAGGGTCCCAATCAGCCCCAGCATTTT
CDR3 length: 16
J gene: TRBJ1-5
clone size: NA
V gene: TRBV20-1
D gene: TRBD1

CDR3 protein: CSVEGADRAYGYTF
CDR3 DNA: TGCAGCGTTGAAGGGGCGGACAGGGCCTATGGCTACACCTTC
CDR3 length: 14
J gene: TRBJ1-2
clone size: few
V gene: TRBV29-1
D gene: TRBD1

CDR3 protein: CASSHGTGGYEQYF
CDR3 DNA: TGTGCCAGTAGCCACGGGACAGGGGGATACGAGCAGTACTTC
CDR3 length: 14
J gene: TRBJ2-7
clone size: few
V gene: TRBV13
D gene: TRBD1

CDR3 protein: CATSRDRESQPQHF
CDR3 DNA: TGTGCCACCAGCAGAGATAGGGAGAGCCAGCCCCAGCATTTT
CDR3 length: 14
J gene: TRBJ1-5
clone size: NA
V gene: TRBV15
D gene: NA

CDR3 protein: CSARRLGGQETQYF
CDR3 DNA: TGCAGTGCTAGACGTTTAGGGGGGCAAGAGACCCAGTACTTC
CDR3 length: 14
J gene: TRBJ2-5
clone size: NA
V gene: TRBV20-1
D gene: NA

CDR3 protein: CASRVTVAGELFF
CDR3 DNA: TGTGCCAGCAGGGTGACGGTGGCCGGGGAGCTGTTTTTT
CDR3 length: 13
J gene: TRBJ2-2
clone size: NA
V gene: TRBV6-1
D gene: NA